This T cell receptor beta chain was captured by sequencing in a study of siplizumab effects on memory and regulatory T cells. Sequenced by immunoSEQ multiplex PCR; TCRdb stores in-frame clones only, minus some. Of approximately 20,000 clones in the sample, 35% to 55% were seen once. Trimming shortened V by 3 bases and J by 2 bases, and 12 bases separated the two germline ends. CDR1 is SGHTA and CDR2 is FQGTGA in the germline V gene. The CDR3 has 15 amino acids. To note about this clone: The antigen remains unidentified.

Cells of the mixed lymphocyte reaction were cocultured at 37 degrees C for about six days. Study-level points and caveats: Naive T cells appeared more diverse than memory cells and seemed to be major alloresponse contributors. Confirmation that proliferating Tregs from siplizumab cultures had suppressive function was not obtained. A naive or memory phenotype could not be assigned to roughly 80-96% of the proliferating CD4+ or CD8+ clones. Unstimulated subsets contained matches for only a minor fraction of alloreactive clones.

Source material: CFSE-low (dividing) CD4+ T cells sorted from an allogeneic mixed lymphocyte reaction. The gene calls are TRBV7-3 and TRBJ2-3; D gene unclear. This clonotype originated in a human donor in good health; the cells came from an allogeneic mixed lymphocyte reaction. CDR3 nucleotide sequence: TGTGCCAGCAGCTTTGATCGGACCTCCACAGATACGCAGTATTTT. Translating it yields CASSFDRTSTDTQYF.